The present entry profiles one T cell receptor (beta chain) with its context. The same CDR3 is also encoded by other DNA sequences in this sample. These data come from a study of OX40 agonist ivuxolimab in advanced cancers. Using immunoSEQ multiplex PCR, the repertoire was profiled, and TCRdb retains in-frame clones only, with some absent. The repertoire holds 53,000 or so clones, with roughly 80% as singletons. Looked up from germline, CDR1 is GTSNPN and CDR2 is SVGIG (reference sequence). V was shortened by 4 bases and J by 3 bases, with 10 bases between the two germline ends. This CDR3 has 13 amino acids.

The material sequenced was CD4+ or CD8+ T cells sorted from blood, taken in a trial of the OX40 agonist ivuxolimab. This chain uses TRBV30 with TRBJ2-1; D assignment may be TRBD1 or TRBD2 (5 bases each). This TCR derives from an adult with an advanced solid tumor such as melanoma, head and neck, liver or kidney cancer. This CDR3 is CAWTGQGYNEQFF. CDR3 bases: TGTGCCTGGACGGGGCAGGGCTACAATGAGCAGTTCTTC. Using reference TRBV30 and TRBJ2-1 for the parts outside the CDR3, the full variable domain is SQTIHQWPATLVQPVGSPLSLECTVEGTSNPNLYWYRQAAGRGLQLLFYSVGIGQISSEVPQNLSASRPQDRQFILSSKKLLLSDSGFYLCAWTGQGYNEQFFGPGTRLTVL.